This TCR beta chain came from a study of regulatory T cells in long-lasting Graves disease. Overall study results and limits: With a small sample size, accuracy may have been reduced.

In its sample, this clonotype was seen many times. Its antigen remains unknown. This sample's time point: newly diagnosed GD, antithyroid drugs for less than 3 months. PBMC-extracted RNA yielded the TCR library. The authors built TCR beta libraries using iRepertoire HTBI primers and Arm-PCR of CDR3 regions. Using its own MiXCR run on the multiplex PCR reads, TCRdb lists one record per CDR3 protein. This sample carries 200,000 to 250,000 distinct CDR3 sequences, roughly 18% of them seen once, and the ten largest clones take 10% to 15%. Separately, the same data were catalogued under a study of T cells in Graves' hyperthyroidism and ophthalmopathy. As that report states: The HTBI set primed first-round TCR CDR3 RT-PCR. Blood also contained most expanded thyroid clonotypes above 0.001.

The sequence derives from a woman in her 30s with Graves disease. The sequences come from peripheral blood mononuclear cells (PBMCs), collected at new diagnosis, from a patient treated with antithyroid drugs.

CDR3: CASSAARRDTQYF. The CDR3 bases are TGTGCCAGCAGCGCCGCGCGCAGGGATACGCAGTATTTT. The chain recombines TRBV28 with TRBJ2-3; D remains ambiguous. CDR1 and CDR2 (germline): MDHEN, SYDVKM. This CDR3 is built from 13 residues. V was shortened by 6 bases and J by 6 bases, with 13 bases between the two germline ends.